A selection of T cell receptor beta chains follows, all from one sample in a study of shared clonotypes between healthy human individuals. TCRdb's table, derived via immunoSEQ multiplex PCR, lists solely in-frame clones and lacks some. The sample lists about 2 million clones, 85% to 95% seen once, with under 1.5% in the top ten. The sequenced sample was naive CD8+ T cells sorted from blood. These receptors were obtained from a man aged 18 to 29 in good health. CDR3s include the opening cysteine and the closing phenylalanine or tryptophan. The order of the fields is J gene, V gene, clone size, D gene, CDR3 protein, CDR3 DNA. The D gene is left open where the match is weak. Only part of the rows carry a size: once, few, many, or a class if the clone is expanded.

j_gene: TRBJ2-3; v_gene: TRBV30; abundance: -; d_gene: -; CDR3aa: CAWSVLVPSQQYF; CDR3nt: TGTGCCTGGAGTGTTCTGGTTCCCTCCCAGCAGTATTTT
j_gene: TRBJ2-1; v_gene: TRBV7-6; abundance: -; d_gene: -; CDR3aa: CASSADRTYNEQFF; CDR3nt: TGTGCCAGCAGCGCGGACAGAACCTACAATGAGCAGTTCTTC
j_gene: TRBJ1-1; v_gene: TRBV7-9; abundance: -; d_gene: TRBD1; CDR3aa: CASVLGDREIAFF; CDR3nt: TGTGCCAGCGTTCTTGGGGACAGGGAAATAGCTTTCTTT
j_gene: TRBJ2-2; v_gene: TRBV19; abundance: -; d_gene: -; CDR3aa: CASSMLAEGTGELFF; CDR3nt: TGTGCCAGTAGTATGCTAGCTGAGGGCACCGGGGAGCTGTTTTTT
j_gene: TRBJ2-7; v_gene: TRBV19; abundance: -; d_gene: -; CDR3aa: CASSILFEGGGEQYF; CDR3nt: TGTGCCAGTAGTATTCTTTTCGAGGGTGGGGGCGAGCAGTACTTC
j_gene: TRBJ1-2; v_gene: TRBV6-1; abundance: -; d_gene: -; CDR3aa: CASSEATDYGYTF; CDR3nt: TGTGCCAGCAGTGAAGCAACGGATTATGGCTACACCTTC
j_gene: TRBJ2-7; v_gene: TRBV11-1; abundance: -; d_gene: -; CDR3aa: CASSLDRHFGLNYEQYF; CDR3nt: TGTGCCAGCAGCTTAGATCGACACTTTGGACTTAACTACGAGCAGTACTTC
j_gene: TRBJ2-2; v_gene: TRBV7-3; abundance: once; d_gene: -; CDR3aa: CASSYWGAGELFF; CDR3nt: TGTGCCAGCAGCTATTGGGGCGCCGGGGAGCTGTTTTTT
j_gene: TRBJ1-1; v_gene: TRBV18; abundance: -; d_gene: TRBD1; CDR3aa: CASSPTGPNTEAFF; CDR3nt: TGTGCCAGCTCACCGACAGGGCCGAACACTGAAGCTTTCTTT
j_gene: TRBJ2-7; v_gene: TRBV5-6; abundance: -; d_gene: -; CDR3aa: CASSFSEDGAYEQYF; CDR3nt: TGTGCCAGCAGCTTTTCCGAGGACGGAGCCTACGAGCAGTACTTC
j_gene: TRBJ2-7; v_gene: TRBV11-2; abundance: few; d_gene: TRBD2; CDR3aa: CASSIGLVYEQYF; CDR3nt: TGTGCCAGCAGCATCGGACTAGTTTACGAGCAGTACTTC
j_gene: TRBJ2-1; v_gene: TRBV27; abundance: once; d_gene: -; CDR3aa: CASSYSDTYNEQFF; CDR3nt: TGTGCCAGCAGCTATTCTGACACTTACAATGAGCAGTTCTTC
j_gene: TRBJ2-7; v_gene: TRBV29-1; abundance: -; d_gene: -; CDR3aa: CSVLDISYEQYF; CDR3nt: TGCAGCGTTCTAGACATCTCCTACGAGCAGTACTTC
j_gene: TRBJ1-2; v_gene: TRBV7-9; abundance: -; d_gene: TRBD1; CDR3aa: CASSYEGRRTGDFGGYTF; CDR3nt: TGTGCCAGCAGCTACGAGGGGCGGCGGACAGGCGATTTTGGTGGCTACACCTTC
j_gene: TRBJ2-5; v_gene: TRBV9; abundance: -; d_gene: TRBD1; CDR3aa: CASSVETGGWETQYF; CDR3nt: TGTGCCAGCAGCGTAGAGACAGGGGGATGGGAGACCCAGTACTTC
j_gene: TRBJ1-1; v_gene: TRBV5-1; abundance: -; d_gene: -; CDR3aa: CASSPWMSNTEAFF; CDR3nt: TGCGCCAGCAGCCCTTGGATGTCGAACACTGAAGCTTTCTTT
j_gene: TRBJ2-2; v_gene: TRBV27; abundance: -; d_gene: TRBD2; CDR3aa: CASSSRLAGGETWELFF; CDR3nt: TGTGCCAGCAGTTCCCGACTAGCGGGAGGAGAAACCTGGGAGCTGTTTTTT
j_gene: TRBJ2-7; v_gene: TRBV27; abundance: -; d_gene: TRBD2; CDR3aa: CATSREGHPYEQYF; CDR3nt: TGTGCCACCTCACGGGAGGGACACCCCTACGAGCAGTACTTC
j_gene: TRBJ2-7; v_gene: TRBV6-1; abundance: -; d_gene: -; CDR3aa: CASSVGGSYEQYF; CDR3nt: TGTGCCAGCAGTGTTGGCGGCTCCTACGAGCAGTACTTC
j_gene: TRBJ2-3; v_gene: TRBV4-1; abundance: -; d_gene: TRBD1; CDR3aa: CASSQEQGAADTQYF; CDR3nt: TGCGCCAGCAGCCAAGAGCAGGGGGCTGCAGATACGCAGTATTTT
j_gene: TRBJ1-1; v_gene: TRBV11-1; abundance: once; d_gene: -; CDR3aa: CASSSFYPGTEAFF; CDR3nt: TGTGCCAGCAGCTCTTTCTATCCGGGCACTGAAGCTTTCTTT
j_gene: TRBJ2-7; v_gene: TRBV9; abundance: -; d_gene: TRBD1; CDR3aa: CASNDGTATYEQYF; CDR3nt: TGTGCCAGCAACGACGGGACAGCGACCTACGAGCAGTACTTC
j_gene: TRBJ2-7; v_gene: TRBV27; abundance: -; d_gene: -; CDR3aa: CASSLAGGANREQYF; CDR3nt: TGTGCCAGCAGTTTAGCCGGAGGGGCCAATAGAGAGCAGTACTTC
j_gene: TRBJ2-5; v_gene: TRBV28; abundance: -; d_gene: TRBD1; CDR3aa: CASSLAQGYVAQYF; CDR3nt: TGTGCCAGCAGTTTAGCACAGGGGTATGTGGCCCAGTACTTC
j_gene: TRBJ2-7; v_gene: TRBV6-5; abundance: once; d_gene: -; CDR3aa: CASSYHDTGFREQYF; CDR3nt: TGTGCCAGCAGTTACCATGATACGGGGTTTCGCGAGCAGTACTTC
j_gene: TRBJ2-6; v_gene: TRBV27; abundance: once; d_gene: -; CDR3aa: CASSPIQGTGANVLTF; CDR3nt: TGTGCCAGCAGTCCGATCCAGGGAACTGGGGCCAACGTCCTGACTTTC
j_gene: TRBJ1-6; v_gene: TRBV11-3; abundance: -; d_gene: -; CDR3aa: CASSLGVSQANSPLHF; CDR3nt: TGTGCCAGCAGCCTGGGAGTCAGCCAGGCAAATTCACCCCTCCACTTT
j_gene: TRBJ1-1; v_gene: TRBV5-6; abundance: -; d_gene: -; CDR3aa: CASSIEGNTEAFF; CDR3nt: TGTGCCAGCAGCATCGAAGGGAACACTGAAGCTTTCTTT
j_gene: TRBJ1-6; v_gene: TRBV5-8; abundance: once; d_gene: -; CDR3aa: CASSLGTDNSPLHF; CDR3nt: TGTGCCAGCAGCTTGGGGACAGATAATTCACCCCTCCACTTT
j_gene: TRBJ1-4; v_gene: TRBV7-9; abundance: -; d_gene: -; CDR3aa: CASSLAGYEKLFF; CDR3nt: TGTGCCAGCAGCTTAGCGGGTTATGAAAAACTGTTTTTT
j_gene: TRBJ2-3; v_gene: TRBV6-6; abundance: -; d_gene: -; CDR3aa: CASSYQFSSTDTQYF; CDR3nt: TGTGCCAGCAGTTACCAGTTTTCTAGCACAGATACGCAGTATTTT
j_gene: TRBJ2-1; v_gene: TRBV19; abundance: -; d_gene: -; CDR3aa: CASSIPSVGVSYNEQFF; CDR3nt: TGTGCCAGTAGTATCCCCTCCGTGGGAGTGTCCTACAATGAGCAGTTCTTC
j_gene: TRBJ1-6; v_gene: TRBV9; abundance: few; d_gene: -; CDR3aa: CASSVGSGNSPLHF; CDR3nt: TGTGCCAGCAGCGTGGGTAGCGGGAATTCACCCCTCCACTTT
j_gene: TRBJ2-2; v_gene: TRBV27; abundance: -; d_gene: -; CDR3aa: CASSFSDWAGTGELFF; CDR3nt: TGTGCCAGCAGTTTTTCAGACTGGGCCGGCACCGGGGAGCTGTTTTTT
j_gene: TRBJ1-5; v_gene: TRBV6-1; abundance: -; d_gene: TRBD1; CDR3aa: CASSTGGLAQHF; CDR3nt: TGTGCCAGCAGTACAGGGGGGTTGGCCCAGCATTTT
j_gene: TRBJ1-2; v_gene: TRBV27; abundance: -; d_gene: -; CDR3aa: CASSASRVHYGYTF; CDR3nt: TGTGCCAGCAGTGCGTCAAGGGTACACTATGGCTACACCTTC
j_gene: TRBJ2-5; v_gene: TRBV6-1; abundance: -; d_gene: TRBD1; CDR3aa: CASNPHRGPGETQYF; CDR3nt: TGTGCCAGCAACCCTCACAGGGGCCCGGGAGAGACCCAGTACTTC
j_gene: TRBJ1-6; v_gene: TRBV6-5; abundance: -; d_gene: -; CDR3aa: CASSYREGDSPLHF; CDR3nt: TGTGCCAGCAGTTACAGAGAGGGAGATTCACCCCTCCACTTT
j_gene: TRBJ1-3; v_gene: TRBV19; abundance: -; d_gene: -; CDR3aa: CASSMGGSGNTIYF; CDR3nt: TGTGCCAGTAGTATGGGGGGATCCGGAAACACCATATATTTT
j_gene: TRBJ2-1; v_gene: TRBV6-5; abundance: -; d_gene: -; CDR3aa: CASSSFSDGNEQFF; CDR3nt: TGTGCCAGCAGTTCCTTCTCGGACGGGAATGAGCAGTTCTTC
j_gene: TRBJ2-7; v_gene: TRBV6-4; abundance: once; d_gene: TRBD1; CDR3aa: CASIRHRDRNRYEQYF; CDR3nt: TGTGCCAGCATCCGCCACCGGGACAGGAATAGATACGAGCAGTACTTC
j_gene: TRBJ2-7; v_gene: TRBV6-5; abundance: -; d_gene: TRBD2; CDR3aa: CASSEGSGGYEQYF; CDR3nt: TGTGCCAGCAGTGAGGGTAGCGGGGGTTACGAGCAGTACTTC
j_gene: TRBJ2-2; v_gene: TRBV18; abundance: once; d_gene: -; CDR3aa: CASSPDSTTGELFF; CDR3nt: TGTGCCAGCTCACCGGACAGTACCACCGGGGAGCTGTTTTTT
j_gene: TRBJ2-7; v_gene: TRBV27; abundance: -; d_gene: -; CDR3aa: CASSLFGGAYEQYF; CDR3nt: TGTGCCAGCAGTTTATTCGGGGGAGCCTACGAGCAGTACTTC
j_gene: TRBJ2-7; v_gene: TRBV12-2; abundance: -; d_gene: -; CDR3aa: CASRLGRWGNYEQYF; CDR3nt: TGTGCAAGTCGCTTAGGACGGTGGGGGAATTACGAGCAGTACTTC
j_gene: TRBJ2-1; v_gene: TRBV19; abundance: -; d_gene: TRBD2; CDR3aa: CASSTGLAGGTYNEQFF; CDR3nt: TGTGCCAGTAGTACAGGACTAGCGGGGGGAACCTACAATGAGCAGTTCTTC
j_gene: TRBJ2-3; v_gene: TRBV7-8; abundance: -; d_gene: TRBD2; CDR3aa: CASSMTSGYRDTQYF; CDR3nt: TGTGCCAGCAGCATGACTAGCGGATACAGAGATACGCAGTATTTT
j_gene: TRBJ2-3; v_gene: TRBV6-5; abundance: -; d_gene: -; CDR3aa: CASSYWPGGTDTQYF; CDR3nt: TGTGCCAGCAGTTACTGGCCGGGAGGCACAGATACGCAGTATTTT
j_gene: TRBJ2-7; v_gene: TRBV27; abundance: once; d_gene: TRBD2; CDR3aa: CASSLLADSYEQYF; CDR3nt: TGTGCCAGCAGTTTGCTAGCGGACTCCTACGAGCAGTACTTC
j_gene: TRBJ2-3; v_gene: TRBV7-6; abundance: -; d_gene: TRBD2; CDR3aa: CASSLAGGAYTDTQYF; CDR3nt: TGTGCCAGCAGCTTAGCCGGGGGGGCCTACACAGATACGCAGTATTTT